This TCR beta chain was captured by sequencing in a study of T cell responses to AZD1222 COVID-19 vaccine. The germline V gene encodes CDR1 MNHEY and CDR2 SMNVEV (reference sequence). V lost 4 bases and J lost 3, with 10 bases in between. CDR3 size: 13 residues. The table came from immunoSEQ multiplex PCR; TCRdb's copy has only in-frame clones and leaves some out. The profile shows about 140,000 clones, approximately 90% of them singletons. The sequence derives from an adult who received the AZD1222 COVID-19 vaccine. Here the sequenced sample was peripheral blood, taken 28 days after the second AZD1222 dose. V is TRBV27 and J is TRBJ2-7; D not certain. CDR3 loop: CASSSGTFYEQYF. The CDR3 nucleotides read TGTGCCAGCAGTTCCGGCACCTTCTACGAGCAGTACTTC.